Listed below are T cell receptor beta chains from one sample, sequenced in a study of beta chain features in type 1 diabetes. Here immunoSEQ multiplex PCR was the method, and the copy in TCRdb shows in-frame clones only, minus some. The table includes around 40,000 clones, 60% to 75% detected once. Sequencing input: Tregs from blood. These receptors all stem from a man aged 25-45 years with type 1 diabetes. Some clones in this sample may be carry-over from other donors' samples. Both conserved end residues are part of each CDR3. The D gene is left open where the match is weak. Only part of the rows carry a size: once, few, many, or a class if the clone is expanded.

length,J,V,D,size,CDR3,DNA
15,TRBJ2-3,TRBV6-1,NA,NA,CASRERTVGTDTQYF,TGTGCCAGCAGGGAAAGGACAGTCGGCACAGATACGCAGTATTTT
13,TRBJ1-2,TRBV6-5,NA,once,CASSDRRNYGYTF,TGTGCCAGCAGTGACAGGAGAAACTATGGCTACACCTTC
13,TRBJ1-2,TRBV27,NA,NA,CASRKVGGSGYTF,TGTGCCAGCAGAAAAGTCGGAGGTTCTGGCTACACCTTC
13,TRBJ2-7,TRBV18,TRBD1,NA,CASSPGQTNEQYF,TGTGCCAGCTCACCGGGACAGACTAACGAGCAGTACTTC
15,TRBJ2-7,TRBV6-6,NA,NA,CASSSLTLSGYEQYF,TGTGCCAGCAGTTCCCTAACCCTCAGCGGGTACGAGCAGTACTTC
14,TRBJ1-6,TRBV9,NA,NA,CASSGGSGNSPLHF,TGTGCCAGCAGCGGAGGGTCGGGTAATTCACCCCTCCACTTT
12,TRBJ2-5,TRBV18,NA,NA,CASSPVKETQYF,TGTGCCAGCTCGCCGGTAAAAGAGACCCAGTACTTC
13,TRBJ2-1,TRBV18,NA,NA,CASSPREDNEQFF,TGTGCCAGCTCACCCCGAGAGGACAATGAGCAGTTCTTC
13,TRBJ1-1,TRBV5-1,NA,NA,CASSFTGLTEAFF,TGCGCCAGCAGCTTCACAGGGCTCACTGAAGCTTTCTTT
16,TRBJ2-7,TRBV6-5,NA,NA,CASSYTMTVLGGEQYF,TGTGCCAGCAGTTACACGATGACAGTTTTGGGGGGCGAGCAGTACTTC